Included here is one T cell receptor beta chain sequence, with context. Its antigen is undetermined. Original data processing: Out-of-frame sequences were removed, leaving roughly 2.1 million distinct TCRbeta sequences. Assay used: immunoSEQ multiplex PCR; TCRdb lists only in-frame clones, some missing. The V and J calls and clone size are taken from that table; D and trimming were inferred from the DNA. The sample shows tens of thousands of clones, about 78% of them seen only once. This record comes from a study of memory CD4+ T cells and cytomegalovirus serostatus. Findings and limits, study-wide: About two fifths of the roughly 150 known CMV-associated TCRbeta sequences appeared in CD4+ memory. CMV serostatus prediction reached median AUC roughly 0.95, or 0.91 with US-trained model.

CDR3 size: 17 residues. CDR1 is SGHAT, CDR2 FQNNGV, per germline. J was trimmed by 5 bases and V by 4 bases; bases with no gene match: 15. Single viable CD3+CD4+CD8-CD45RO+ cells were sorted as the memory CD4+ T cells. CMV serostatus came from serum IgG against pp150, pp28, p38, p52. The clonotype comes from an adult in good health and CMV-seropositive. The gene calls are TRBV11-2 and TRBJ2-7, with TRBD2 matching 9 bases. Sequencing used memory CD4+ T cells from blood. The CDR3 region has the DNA TGTGCCAGCAGCTCTCGACTAGCGGACTATACACGGGACGAGCAGTACTTC. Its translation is CASSSRLADYTRDEQYF.